This T cell receptor beta chain was obtained from a study of metastatic and nonmetastatic thyroid tumors. About the study: The authors compared repertoires across blood and tumor or nodule tissue from malignant and benign thyroid patients.

No treatment of any kind had been given to any patient before thyroid surgery. Original methodology: A classifier for distant metastasis in papillary thyroid cancer was constructed using CDR3 differences observed across clinicopathological groups. TCRdb re-analyzed the PCR reads through MiXCR. The V and J calls shown here were made by TCRdb, not taken from the authors' results. The table records approximately 23,000 clones, 36% of them present only once. The CDR3 consists of 17 residues. V shed 4 bases and J 5 bases; nucleotides not matched to a gene: 14. The germline gives CDR1 MGHRA, CDR2 YSYEKL. This clone was recorded at least ten times. The target antigen is unknown. Whole-study findings and limits: Benign nodules were reported to have significantly lower TCR beta diversity than malignant thyroid tumors, in blood and tumor.

The chain recombines TRBV4-1 with TRBJ2-1; 7 positions agree with TRBD2. This receptor was identified in a male donor with papillary thyroid cancer or a benign thyroid nodule (not recorded which). Some clones in this sample may be carry-over from other donors' samples. Sequencing used blood. CDR3 sequence: CASSPEPGTTTHNEQFF. CDR3 DNA: TGCGCCAGCAGCCCAGAACCCGGGACTACGACCCACAATGAGCAGTTCTTC.